These T cell receptor beta chains were read from a single sample in a study of T cells in localized non-small cell lung cancer. The method was immunoSEQ multiplex PCR; TCRdb's version includes in-frame clones alone and lacks a portion of them. The data contain 50,000 to 55,000 clones, around 90% of them singletons. This sample comprised PBMCs, obtained before any cancer treatment. Receptors originate from a female donor with stage II lung adenocarcinoma. CDR3s include the opening cysteine and the closing phenylalanine or tryptophan. The order of the fields is J gene, clone size, V gene, D gene, CDR3 protein, CDR3 DNA. A D gene is named only where the DNA matches it firmly. Only part of the rows carry a size: once, few, many, or a class if the clone is expanded.

j_gene: TRBJ1-1; abundance: -; v_gene: TRBV10-3; d_gene: -; CDR3aa: CAISRDTEAFF; CDR3nt: TGTGCCATCAGTCGGGACACTGAAGCTTTCTTT
j_gene: TRBJ1-2; abundance: once; v_gene: TRBV7-4; d_gene: -; CDR3aa: CASSPNEGVRGYTF; CDR3nt: TGTGCCAGCAGCCCCAATGAGGGAGTGCGCGGCTACACCTTC
j_gene: TRBJ2-5; abundance: -; v_gene: TRBV5-1; d_gene: TRBD1; CDR3aa: CASSDRTGGETQYF; CDR3nt: TGCGCCAGCTCTGACCGGACAGGGGGGGAGACCCAGTACTTC
j_gene: TRBJ1-2; abundance: -; v_gene: TRBV29-1; d_gene: -; CDR3aa: CSAFSMVRGGYTF; CDR3nt: TGCAGCGCTTTTAGTATGGTGCGGGGTGGCTACACCTTC
j_gene: TRBJ1-6; abundance: -; v_gene: TRBV30; d_gene: TRBD1; CDR3aa: CAWIPGDSFNSPLHF; CDR3nt: TGTGCCTGGATTCCGGGGGACAGCTTTAATTCACCCCTCCACTTT
j_gene: TRBJ1-5; abundance: -; v_gene: TRBV5-4; d_gene: -; CDR3aa: CASSLAGSGNQPQHF; CDR3nt: TGTGCCAGCAGCTTGGCTGGGTCTGGCAATCAGCCCCAGCATTTT
j_gene: TRBJ1-2; abundance: -; v_gene: TRBV20-1; d_gene: -; CDR3aa: CSASLTDGYTF; CDR3nt: TGCAGTGCTTCCCTAACGGATGGCTACACCTTC
j_gene: TRBJ1-5; abundance: -; v_gene: TRBV7-1; d_gene: -; CDR3aa: CASSLTVGWGTDQPQHF; CDR3nt: TGTGCCAGCAGCTTGACTGTAGGGTGGGGTACAGATCAGCCCCAGCATTTT
j_gene: TRBJ1-6; abundance: few; v_gene: TRBV2; d_gene: -; CDR3aa: CASSGIQGPNSPLHF; CDR3nt: TGTGCCAGCAGTGGTATACAGGGACCCAATTCACCCCTCCACTTT
j_gene: TRBJ1-2; abundance: -; v_gene: TRBV27; d_gene: TRBD1; CDR3aa: CASSLAGTGAFYGYTF; CDR3nt: TGTGCCAGCAGTTTAGCGGGGACAGGAGCCTTCTATGGCTACACCTTC
j_gene: TRBJ1-1; abundance: few; v_gene: TRBV6-1; d_gene: TRBD1; CDR3aa: CASSWTGPNTEAFF; CDR3nt: TGTGCCAGCAGTTGGACAGGACCCAACACTGAAGCTTTCTTT
j_gene: TRBJ2-2; abundance: once; v_gene: TRBV6-5; d_gene: -; CDR3aa: CASSRLVGTGELFF; CDR3nt: TGTGCCAGCAGTAGACTAGTCGGCACCGGGGAGCTGTTTTTT
j_gene: TRBJ1-6; abundance: -; v_gene: TRBV5-1; d_gene: -; CDR3aa: CASSEFENSPLHF; CDR3nt: TGCGCCAGCAGCGAATTCGAGAATTCACCCCTCCACTTT
j_gene: TRBJ1-6; abundance: -; v_gene: TRBV27; d_gene: TRBD1; CDR3aa: CASRGQALDSPLHF; CDR3nt: TGTGCCAGCAGGGGACAGGCTTTAGATTCACCCCTCCACTTT
j_gene: TRBJ1-5; abundance: -; v_gene: TRBV18; d_gene: -; CDR3aa: CASSPSMSGINQPQHF; CDR3nt: TGTGCCAGCTCACCTTCCATGTCGGGGATCAATCAGCCCCAGCATTTT
j_gene: TRBJ1-2; abundance: once; v_gene: TRBV6-5; d_gene: -; CDR3aa: CASRQRAGRGYTF; CDR3nt: TGTGCCAGCAGACAAAGAGCAGGGAGGGGCTACACCTTC
j_gene: TRBJ2-3; abundance: -; v_gene: TRBV19; d_gene: TRBD2; CDR3aa: CASSTGLAGAYRADTQYF; CDR3nt: TGTGCCAGTAGTACCGGACTAGCGGGGGCCTACCGCGCAGATACGCAGTATTTT
j_gene: TRBJ2-7; abundance: -; v_gene: TRBV18; d_gene: -; CDR3aa: CASSSSIDTGEQYF; CDR3nt: TGTGCCAGCTCATCATCTATAGACACGGGGGAGCAGTACTTC
j_gene: TRBJ2-7; abundance: -; v_gene: TRBV15; d_gene: TRBD2; CDR3aa: CATSRENLAGISEQYF; CDR3nt: TGTGCCACCAGCAGAGAAAATCTAGCGGGGATCAGCGAGCAGTACTTC
j_gene: TRBJ1-1; abundance: -; v_gene: TRBV4-2; d_gene: TRBD1; CDR3aa: CASSQERRRDRGIYGTEAFF; CDR3nt: TGTGCCAGCAGCCAAGAGAGGCGTAGGGACAGGGGGATATATGGCACTGAAGCTTTCTTT
j_gene: TRBJ1-2; abundance: -; v_gene: TRBV21-1; d_gene: -; CDR3aa: CASSKERSQGRYGDYGYTF; CDR3nt: TGTGCCAGCAGCAAAGAGCGGAGTCAGGGACGGTACGGAGACTATGGCTACACCTTC
j_gene: TRBJ2-5; abundance: -; v_gene: TRBV9; d_gene: -; CDR3aa: CASGRGNQETQYF; CDR3nt: TGTGCCAGCGGACGGGGAAACCAAGAGACCCAGTACTTC
j_gene: TRBJ2-5; abundance: -; v_gene: TRBV27; d_gene: -; CDR3aa: CASRPYWRAIRGGLETQYF; CDR3nt: TGTGCCAGCAGACCCTATTGGAGGGCAATCAGGGGGGGGTTGGAGACCCAGTACTTC
j_gene: TRBJ2-3; abundance: -; v_gene: TRBV5-1; d_gene: -; CDR3aa: CASSPDGDSTDTQYF; CDR3nt: TGCGCCAGCAGCCCGGACGGGGATAGCACAGATACGCAGTATTTT
j_gene: TRBJ1-1; abundance: -; v_gene: TRBV7-9; d_gene: -; CDR3aa: CASSLEGVGTEAFF; CDR3nt: TGTGCCAGCAGCTTAGAAGGGGTAGGGACTGAAGCTTTCTTT
j_gene: TRBJ2-7; abundance: few; v_gene: TRBV2; d_gene: -; CDR3aa: CASRDMPTEQYF; CDR3nt: TGTGCCAGCAGGGACATGCCTACGGAGCAGTACTTC
j_gene: TRBJ1-2; abundance: -; v_gene: TRBV7-9; d_gene: TRBD1; CDR3aa: CASSLEGAANGYTF; CDR3nt: TGTGCCAGCAGCTTAGAGGGGGCGGCGAACGGCTACACCTTC
j_gene: TRBJ2-3; abundance: -; v_gene: TRBV7-3; d_gene: -; CDR3aa: CASSGTSTDTQYF; CDR3nt: TGTGCCAGCAGCGGGACTAGCACAGATACGCAGTATTTT
j_gene: TRBJ2-7; abundance: -; v_gene: TRBV19; d_gene: TRBD1; CDR3aa: CASSTGTGGYEQYF; CDR3nt: TGTGCCAGTAGTACGGGGACAGGGGGCTACGAGCAGTACTTC
j_gene: TRBJ1-1; abundance: -; v_gene: TRBV4-1; d_gene: TRBD1; CDR3aa: CASSQDRPGTGESTEAFF; CDR3nt: TGCGCCAGCAGCCAAGATCGGCCTGGGACAGGGGAAAGCACTGAAGCTTTCTTT